This TCR beta chain was obtained from a study of tumor and adjacent non-tumor tissue in lung cancer. This sample's RNA came from whole unsorted tissue. The library came from three nested PCR rounds adapted from ARM-PCR protocols. TCRdb recomputed calls from the multiplex PCR reads with MiXCR, one row per CDR3 protein. The sample lists 200,000 or so distinct CDR3 sequences, approximately 74% occurring once. Germline CDR1 reads SGHAT; CDR2 reads FQNNGV. CDR3 length equals 15 residues. Trimming took 2 bases from V and 4 from J; bases not matched to a gene: 3. The sequence came from a man aged 55 to 70 with non-small cell lung cancer. The specimen was lung tumor tissue. The V call is TRBV11-2, the J call TRBJ2-2; 8 bases map to TRBD2. The CDR3 DNA reads as TGTGCCAGCAGCTTAATAGCGGGAAGCACCGGGGAGCTGTTTTTT. This codes for CASSLIAGSTGELFF.